One sample yielded the 25 T cell receptor beta chains listed below, sequenced in a study of blood T cell repertoires in COVID-19. Sequencing used immunoSEQ multiplex PCR; TCRdb keeps in-frame clones, though not all of them. The sample contains hundreds of thousands of clones, more than 70% of which appear only once. The sample consisted of peripheral blood. All receptors derive from a woman aged 25-40 years with COVID-19, enrolled during active disease.

The chain has TRBV5-3 and TRBJ1-1; D not resolved. TRBV5-3 is noted as an ORF with a role that remains uncertain. Trimming stripped 1 base from V and 1 base from J, with 17 bases between. The CDR3 has 17 amino acids. The CDR3 loop reads CARSLYQAPATNTEAFF. The CDR3, as DNA: TGTGCCAGAAGCTTGTATCAGGCCCCAGCCACGAACACTGAAGCTTTCTTT.

The chain has TRBV15 and TRBJ2-3; D unresolved. The germline gives CDR1 LNHNV, CDR2 YYDKDF (reference sequence). The CDR3 is 13 amino acids. Trimming shortened V by 0 bases and J by 4 bases, and 5 bases separated the two germline ends. CDR3 DNA sequence: TGTGCCACCAGCAGAGATATTGCAGATACGCAGTATTTT. Translated, it gives CATSRDIADTQYF.

The chain carries TRBV30 and TRBJ2-3; no clear D. Germline assignment: CDR1 GTSNPN and CDR2 SVGIG (reference sequence). This CDR3 comprises 13 residues. Trimming took 2 bases from V and 0 from J, leaving 6 bases between them. The CDR3 DNA sequence: TGTGCCTGGAGTTTGGCTAGCACAGATACGCAGTATTTT. Translating gives CAWSLASTDTQYF.

V gene TRBV6-6 combines with J gene TRBJ1-4, with TRBD1 as a possible D gene (5 bases). Germline V lookup: CDR1 MNHNY, CDR2 SVGAGI (reference sequence). The CDR3 runs 15 residues. Trimming took off 2 bases at V and 7 bases at J, with 14 bases between the two ends. The CDR3 sequence is CASSYGAPGGEKLFF. CDR3 in DNA: TGTGCCAGCAGTTACGGGGCACCGGGAGGTGAAAAACTGTTTTTT.

The CDR3 DNA sequence: TGTGCCAGCAGCTTAAGGGCCGGGACTATCGGAAATGAGCAGTTCTTC. It specifies CASSLRAGTIGNEQFF. V usage is TRBV7-2 and J usage is TRBJ2-1; TRBD2 matches at 7 bases. Germline V gene lookup returns CDR1 SGHTA and CDR2 FQGNSA. V shed 2 bases, J shed 7 bases, and the junction held 11 bases outside the gene matches. The CDR3 totals 16 residues.

The chain recombines TRBV19 with TRBJ1-5, with a weak D call TRBD1 (5 bases). V lost 8 bases and J lost 2, with 13 bases in between. This CDR3 is 14 amino acids long. Germline assignment: CDR1 LNHDA and CDR2 SQIVND (reference sequence). CDR3 nucleotide sequence: TGTGCCAGTTCCCCGGGACTTCGCAATCAGCCCCAGCATTTT. Residues: CASSPGLRNQPQHF.

The chain combines TRBV7-9 with TRBJ2-1; the D is unclear. Per the germline V gene, CDR1 is SEHNR and CDR2 is FQNEAQ (reference sequence). The length of the CDR3 is 12 residues. V lost 5 bases and J lost 8, with 10 bases in between. The CDR3: CASSPPRDEQFF. DNA of the CDR3: TGTGCCAGCAGCCCACCTCGCGATGAGCAGTTCTTC.

This chain uses TRBV15 with TRBJ2-3, with D perhaps matching TRBD1 (6 bases). Germline-derived CDR1 and CDR2 are LNHNV and YYDKDF (reference sequence). This CDR3 spans 18 amino acids. The V end was cut by 6 bases, the J end by 2 bases, with 24 bases between. The DNA for the CDR3 is TGTGCCACCAGATTGGGACAAAGAGGCGTCAGGCACACAGATACGCAGTATTTT. Translating it yields CATRLGQRGVRHTDTQYF. Using reference TRBV15 and TRBJ2-3 for the parts outside the CDR3, the full variable domain is DAMVIQNPRYQVTQFGKPVTLSCSQTLNHNVMYWYQQKSSQAPKLLFHYYDKDFNNEADTPDNFQSRRPNTSFCFLDIRSPGLGDTAMYLCATRLGQRGVRHTDTQYFGPGTRLTVL.

V gene TRBV19 combines with J gene TRBJ1-1; D ambiguous. V was shortened by 3 bases and J by 0 bases, with 14 bases between the two germline ends. Germline CDR1 is LNHDA and CDR2 is SQIVND (reference sequence). This CDR3 is built from 16 residues. Here the CDR3 DNA reads TGTGCCAGTAGTATCGACCCGGACGGGGTGAACACTGAAGCTTTCTTT. Translating it yields CASSIDPDGVNTEAFF.

With regard to this clone: Sequence at one end of the junction differs from germline and may be a read error. This chain joins TRBV11-2 and TRBJ2-7; D is perhaps TRBD2 (5 bases). Germline CDR1 is SGHAT and CDR2 is FQNNGV. The CDR3 totals 15 residues. The CDR3 reads CASSPFLASSYERYF. CDR3 sequence (DNA): TGTGCCAGCAGCCCCTTTCTGGCTAGCTCTTACGAGCGGTACTTC. Based on the CDR3 plus reference TRBV11-2 and TRBJ2-7, the full variable domain is EAGVAQSPRYKIIEKRQSVAFWCNPISGHATLYWYQQILGQGPKLLIQFQNNGVVDDSQLPKDRFSAERLKGVDSTLKIQPAKLEDSAVYLCASSPFLASSYERYFGPGTRLTVT.

This CDR3 reads CASSHIMRRAYNEQFF. The DNA of the CDR3 is TGCGCCAGCAGCCATATCATGAGGAGGGCCTACAATGAGCAGTTCTTC. The chain has TRBV4-1 and TRBJ2-1; D is perhaps TRBD2 (6 bases). CDR1 and CDR2 (germline): MGHRA, YSYEKL. V lost 3 bases and J 2 bases, leaving 14 bases between the germline ends. The CDR3 extends over 16 amino acids.

The rearrangement links TRBV5-6 to TRBJ1-6; D is possibly TRBD1 (5 bases). Germline V gene sequence: CDR1 SGHDT, CDR2 YYEEEE. The CDR3 loop spans 15 amino acids. Between the trimmed V and J ends, which lost 3 bases and 4 bases, there was a span of 11 bases. The CDR3 reads CASSSPRTYNSPLHF. CDR3 nucleotide sequence: TGTGCCAGCAGCTCCCCTAGGACATATAATTCACCCCTCCACTTT.

The sample holds a few counts of this clone. V and J are TRBV29-1 and TRBJ1-2, with 7 bases aligning to TRBD1. Germline assignment: CDR1 SQVTM and CDR2 ANQGSEA. J gave up 3 bases and V 2 bases, and 0 bases lay outside the gene matches. The CDR3 spans 12 residues. This CDR3 reads CSVEQGDYGYTF. For the CDR3, the DNA is TGCAGCGTTGAACAGGGGGACTATGGCTACACCTTC. The entire variable domain, with the rest obtained from reference TRBV29-1 and TRBJ1-2, is as follows: SAVISQKPSRDICQRGTSLTIQCQVDSQVTMMFWYRQQPGQSLTLIATANQGSEATYESGFVIDKFPISRPNLTFSTLTVSNMSPEDSSIYLCSVEQGDYGYTFGSGTRLTVV.

V usage is TRBV7-2 and J usage is TRBJ2-3; D perhaps matches TRBD1 (6 bases). Trimming stripped 0 bases from V and 7 bases from J, with 23 bases between. The CDR3 covers 18 residues. From germline, CDR1 is SGHTA and CDR2 FQGNSA. This chain's CDR3 is CASSLAHPYGTRYNTQYF. The CDR3 nucleotides read TGTGCCAGCAGCTTAGCGCACCCCTACGGGACAAGGTACAATACGCAGTATTTT.

This clone was seen more than once but under ten times. The chain uses TRBV10-2 and TRBJ1-2; unclear D gene. Germline V CDR1 and CDR2: WSHSY, SAAADI. The CDR3 runs to 14 residues. V was shortened by 2 bases and J by 6 bases, with 13 bases between the two germline ends. CDR3 DNA sequence: TGCGCCAGCAGTGAGAGAGCAACGAGGGATGGCTACACCTTC. Translating it yields CASSERATRDGYTF.

The V gene is TRBV18, the J gene TRBJ1-1; D is unresolved. Trimming pared 3 bases from V and 1 base from J, leaving 6 bases between. CDR1 is KGHSH and CDR2 is LQKENI in the germline V gene. This CDR3 is built from 13 residues. The CDR3 reads CASSPPGNTEAFF. CDR3 nucleotides: TGTGCCAGCTCACCCCCGGGGAACACTGAAGCTTTCTTT.

This chain joins TRBV29-1 and TRBJ1-1; 8 bases are shared with TRBD1. The CDR3 is made up of 15 amino acids. Trimming cost V 6 bases and J 3 bases; bases outside gene matches: 12. From germline, CDR1 is SQVTM and CDR2 ANQGSEA. The CDR3, as DNA: TGCAGCGTCTCCGGAGGCAGGGGGCCCTACACTGAAGCTTTCTTT. Translating gives CSVSGGRGPYTEAFF.

The genes are TRBV13 and TRBJ2-3, with 14 bases fitting TRBD2. CDR1 is PRHDT and CDR2 is FYEKMQ in the germline V gene (reference sequence). Unmatched junction bases numbered 3, after V lost 3 bases and J lost 7 bases. This CDR3 contains 15 residues. This chain's CDR3 is CASSLTSGRANTQYF. The CDR3 DNA follows: TGTGCCAGCAGCTTGACTAGCGGGAGGGCTAATACGCAGTATTTT.

Comments on this clone: Additional DNA sequences in this sample encode the identical CDR3. V and J are TRBV7-9 and TRBJ2-7; TRBD1 matches at 9 bases. CDR1 and CDR2 from the germline V gene are SEHNR and FQNEAQ (reference sequence). The junction had 6 bases not matched to a gene; V was cut back by 5 bases and J by 1 base. The CDR3 sequence is 15 residues long. The CDR3 region has the DNA TGTGCCAGCAGCCTAACCGGGACAGGGTCCTACGAGCAGTACTTC. It encodes CASSLTGTGSYEQYF.

The J gene is TRBJ1-2, the V gene TRBV29-1; tentatively, D is TRBD1 (6 bases). Trimming pared 3 bases from V and 4 bases from J, leaving 12 bases between. The CDR3 spans 13 residues. Germline CDR1 reads SQVTM; CDR2 reads ANQGSEA. The chain's CDR3 is CSVEAVGAYGYTF. The DNA of the CDR3 is TGCAGCGTTGAGGCCGTGGGGGCCTATGGCTACACCTTC. The whole variable domain, filled in from reference TRBV29-1 and TRBJ1-2, reads SAVISQKPSRDICQRGTSLTIQCQVDSQVTMMFWYRQQPGQSLTLIATANQGSEATYESGFVIDKFPISRPNLTFSTLTVSNMSPEDSSIYLCSVEAVGAYGYTFGSGTRLTVV.

The chain has TRBV10-3 and TRBJ1-5; unclear D gene. The V gene lost 0 bases and the J gene lost 9 bases, with 6 bases spanning the gap. CDR3 length: 12 amino acids. The germline gives CDR1 ENHRY, CDR2 SYGVKD. CDR3 region: CAISESAGPQHF. The DNA for the CDR3 is TGTGCCATCAGTGAGTCGGCGGGGCCCCAGCATTTT.

The rearrangement joins TRBV18 to TRBJ1-3; D may be TRBD1 (5 bases). Germline loops: CDR1 KGHSH, CDR2 LQKENI. With 6 bases removed from V and 1 base from J, the gap between germline ends came to 16 bases. The CDR3 contains 16 residues. CDR3 sequence: CASSPGQGDSGNTIYF. Here the CDR3 DNA reads TGTGCCAGCTCCCCGGGCCAGGGCGATTCTGGAAACACCATATATTTT.

Comment on this clone: Other DNA sequences from this sample encode an identical CDR3 as well. The chain couples TRBV27 to TRBJ2-7; D perhaps matches TRBD2 (6 bases). CDR3 size: 14 residues. The germline gives CDR1 MNHEY, CDR2 SMNVEV (reference sequence). Deletions cut 6 bases from V and 4 bases from J, with 16 bases between. The CDR3 protein is CASSPGPRGYEQYF. Written as DNA, the CDR3 is TGTGCCAGCAGCCCGGGACCTCGGGGGTACGAGCAGTACTTC.

The gene calls are TRBV27 and TRBJ2-5; a possible D gene is TRBD1 (5 bases). V dropped 6 bases and J dropped 2 bases, with 13 bases sitting between them. This CDR3 spans 14 amino acids. Per the germline V gene, CDR1 is MNHEY and CDR2 is SMNVEV (reference sequence). The CDR3 nucleotides read TGTGCCAGCAGAGGCACACAGGTACAAGAGACCCAGTACTTC. Residues: CASRGTQVQETQYF.

This sequence joins TRBV18 and TRBJ1-2; 8 bases map to TRBD1. This CDR3 comprises 14 residues. The germline CDR1 and CDR2 sequences are KGHSH and LQKENI. Trimming removed 2 bases from V and 6 bases from J; junction bases left unmatched: 5. CDR3 bases: TGTGCCAGCTCACCAGCGGACAGGGAGGATGGCTACACCTTC. Translation: CASSPADREDGYTF. The full variable domain, rest sourced from reference TRBV18 and TRBJ1-2, is NAGVMQNPRHLVRRRGQEARLRCSPMKGHSHVYWYRQLPEEGLKFMVYLQKENIIDESGMPKERFSAEFPKEGPSILRIQQVVRGDSAAYFCASSPADREDGYTFGSGTRLTVV.